This TCR beta chain was identified in a study of shared clonotypes between healthy human individuals. Study in general: The study used three CD4 naive, three CD4 memory, two CD8 naive and one CD8 memory plate per donor.

CDR3 length: 13 residues. The ends were cut back, 10 bases at V and 2 bases at J, with 14 bases in the middle. Germline lookup yields CDR1 MNHNS and CDR2 SASEGT. Assay runs were performed at deep level. TCRdb's table, derived via immunoSEQ multiplex PCR, lists solely in-frame clones and lacks some. The table records more than 2 million clones, 90% to 95% of them present only once. The receptor comes from a man younger than 30 in good health. The sample comprised naive CD4+ T cells sorted from blood. The subset here: CD45RA+ positively selected. The genes are TRBV6-1 and TRBJ1-2, with a tentative D call TRBD1 (5 bases). The CDR3 reads CANRPGGNYGYTF. CDR3 coding DNA: TGTGCCAACCGACCGGGGGGGAACTATGGCTACACCTTC.